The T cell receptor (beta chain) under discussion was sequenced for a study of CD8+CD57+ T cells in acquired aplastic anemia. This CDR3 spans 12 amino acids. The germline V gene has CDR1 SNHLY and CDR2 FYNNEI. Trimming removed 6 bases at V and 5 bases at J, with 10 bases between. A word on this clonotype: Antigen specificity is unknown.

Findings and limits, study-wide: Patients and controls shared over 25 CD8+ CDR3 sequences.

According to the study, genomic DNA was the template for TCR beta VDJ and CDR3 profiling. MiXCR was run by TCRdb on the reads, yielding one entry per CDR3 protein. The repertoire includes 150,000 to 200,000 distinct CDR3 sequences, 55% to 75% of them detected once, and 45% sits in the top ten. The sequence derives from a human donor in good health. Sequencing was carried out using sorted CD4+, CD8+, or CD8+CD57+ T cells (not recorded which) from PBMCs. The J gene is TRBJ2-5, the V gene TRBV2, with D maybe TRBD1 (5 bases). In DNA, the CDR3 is TGTGCCAGCAGACCAGGGTTCGAGACCCAGTACTTC. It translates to CASRPGFETQYF.